The 22 T cell receptor beta chains listed next were all sequenced from one sample in a study of T cell responses to AZD1222 COVID-19 vaccine. Assay: immunoSEQ multiplex PCR; the TCRdb copy retains only in-frame clones and omits some. The sample records roughly 96,000 clones, approximately 87% being singletons. The material sequenced was peripheral blood, taken 28 days after the second AZD1222 dose. The receptors originated from an adult who received the AZD1222 COVID-19 vaccine.

This clone has more than one count but fewer than ten. The chain employs TRBV7-9 and TRBJ2-7; the match to TRBD1 covers 7 bases. The V gene's germline CDR1 is SEHNR and CDR2 FQNEAQ (reference sequence). This CDR3 spans 15 amino acids. J was trimmed by 3 bases and V by 2 bases; bases with no gene match: 7. The CDR3 reads CASSLTGDFGYEQYF. The CDR3 DNA follows: TGTGCCAGCAGCTTAACAGGGGATTTCGGCTACGAGCAGTACTTC. The entire variable domain, with the rest obtained from reference TRBV7-9 and TRBJ2-7, is as follows: DTGVSQNPRHKITKRGQNVTFRCDPISEHNRLYWYRQTLGQGPEFLTYFQNEAQLEKSRLLSDRFSAERPKGSFSTLEIQRTEQGDSAMYLCASSLTGDFGYEQYFGPGTRLTVT.

The chain links TRBV28 to TRBJ2-5; the D gene is possibly TRBD1 (6 bases). Germline-derived CDR1 and CDR2 are MDHEN and SYDVKM. Trimming stripped 2 bases from V and 2 bases from J, with 12 bases between. This CDR3 spans 15 amino acids. CDR3 nucleotides: TGTGCCAGCAGTTTAGCAGGGGAACCACAAGAGACCCAGTACTTC. Amino acids: CASSLAGEPQETQYF.

The rearrangement joins TRBV5-1 to TRBJ2-1, with 8 positions matching TRBD1. Per germline, CDR1 SGHRS and CDR2 YFSETQ. The J segment lost 6 bases and the V segment lost 0 bases, leaving 5 bases of the junction unmatched. The CDR3 length is 15 residues. The CDR3 DNA reads as TGCGCCAGCAGCTTGGAGGGGACAGGCTCCAATGAGCAGTTCTTC. Its translation: CASSLEGTGSNEQFF.

The CDR3 is CASSEYVSTDTQYF. The CDR3 DNA is TGCGCCAGCAGTGAGTACGTGAGCACAGATACGCAGTATTTT. The chain recombines TRBV10-1 with TRBJ2-3; D not certain. Trimming left V 1 base short and J 0 bases short, with 5 bases between. The CDR3 length is 14 residues. CDR1 is WNHNN and CDR2 is SYGVQD in the germline V gene (reference sequence).

The CDR3 is CASSLDSENEKLFF. CDR3 in DNA: TGTGCCAGCAGCTTAGATTCAGAAAATGAAAAACTGTTTTTT. This sequence joins TRBV7-9 and TRBJ1-4; the D is unclear. CDR1 SEHNR and CDR2 FQNEAQ come from the germline V gene (reference sequence). This CDR3 is 14 amino acids long. V lost 1 base to trimming and J lost 5 bases, with 8 bases between them.

This clone occurred once. The rearrangement links TRBV5-4 to TRBJ1-3; D unclear. Trimming removed 0 bases from V and 4 bases from J, with 11 bases in between. The length of the CDR3 is 15 residues. Germline-derived CDR1 and CDR2 are SGHNT and YYREEE (reference sequence). In DNA, the CDR3 is TGTGCCAGCAGCTTGGCCCACTCCGTCGGAAACACCATATATTTT. This translates into CASSLAHSVGNTIYF.

The genes are TRBV6-5 and TRBJ1-5; D is unclear. CDR1 and CDR2 (germline): MNHEY, SVGAGI. V lost 5 bases, J lost 6 bases, and 14 bases lay in between. This CDR3 has 14 residues. CDR3 in amino acids: CASSTAQLVQPQHF. The DNA of the CDR3 is TGTGCCAGCAGTACCGCCCAATTGGTTCAGCCCCAGCATTTT.

The rearrangement uses TRBV3-1 (or the pseudogene TRBV3-2) and TRBJ1-6, with D hard to call. The germline V gene encodes CDR1 LGHDT and CDR2 YNNKEL (reference sequence). V was trimmed by 1 base and J by 6 bases, leaving 10 bases between them. The CDR3 runs 15 residues. CDR3 amino acids: CASSQGAGFNSPLHF. In DNA, the CDR3 is TGTGCCAGCAGCCAAGGAGCGGGGTTTAATTCACCCCTCCACTTT.

This clone showed up just a few times. The gene calls are TRBV28 and TRBJ1-6; D not certain. Germline CDR1 is MDHEN and CDR2 is SYDVKM. The CDR3 consists of 13 residues. With 2 bases removed from V and 11 bases from J, the gap between germline ends came to 10 bases. The CDR3 sequence is CASSLRLRAPLHF. The CDR3 bases are TGTGCCAGCAGTTTACGACTGAGGGCACCCCTCCACTTT.

This chain joins TRBV11-2 and TRBJ2-7; the match to TRBD2 covers 8 bases. Unmatched junction bases numbered 4, after V lost 3 bases and J lost 3 bases. Germline loops: CDR1 SGHAT, CDR2 FQNNGV. The CDR3 has 14 residues. Written as DNA, the CDR3 is TGTGCCAGCAGCTTGGGACTAGGTTACTACGAGCAGTACTTC. Protein: CASSLGLGYYEQYF.

This chain joins TRBV15 and TRBJ2-3; D unresolved. The germline V gene encodes CDR1 LNHNV and CDR2 YYDKDF (reference sequence). This CDR3 spans 14 amino acids. Trimming took 0 bases from V and 1 from J, leaving 5 bases between them. The CDR3 here is CATSRDRGTDTQYF. The CDR3 nucleotides are TGTGCCACCAGCAGAGATCGTGGCACAGATACGCAGTATTTT.

This chain uses TRBV15 with TRBJ2-2; TRBD1 matches at 8 bases. The CDR3 totals 16 residues. J was trimmed by 5 bases and V by 7 bases; bases with no gene match: 12. The germline V gene encodes CDR1 LNHNV and CDR2 YYDKDF (reference sequence). CDR3 DNA sequence: TGTGCCACCACCAGTCAGGGGGCGCAGGGAACCGGGGAGCTGTTTTTT. Its translation: CATTSQGAQGTGELFF.

This clone came up a few times. The chain joins TRBV6-2 or TRBV6-3 to TRBJ1-5; D remains unclear. Between the trimmed V and J ends, which lost 6 bases and 6 bases, there was a span of 15 bases. CDR1 MNHEY and CDR2 SVGEGT come from the germline V gene. This CDR3 has 14 residues. The CDR3: CASSQTASGQPQHF. The CDR3 DNA reads TGTGCCAGCAGCCAAACAGCGAGCGGTCAGCCCCAGCATTTT.

This clone is a singleton in its sample. The rearrangement links TRBV3-1 (or the pseudogene TRBV3-2) to TRBJ2-3, with 7 bases matching TRBD2. The germline CDR1 and CDR2 sequences are LGHDT and YNNKEL (reference sequence). The CDR3 consists of 15 residues. The V and J ends lost 2 bases and 3 bases, in that order; junction bases with no gene match: 5. CDR3 in DNA: TGTGCCAGCAGCCAATATGGGGGGGGAACAGATACGCAGTATTTT. Translated, it gives CASSQYGGGTDTQYF.

The chain has TRBV3-1 (or the pseudogene TRBV3-2) and TRBJ2-5; D uncertain. Germline values: CDR1 LGHDT, CDR2 YNNKEL (reference sequence). The CDR3 is 16 amino acids. Between the trimmed V and J ends, which lost 2 bases and 2 bases, there was a span of 15 bases. The CDR3 here is CASSQNPSVPQETQYF. The CDR3 DNA sequence: TGTGCCAGCAGCCAAAACCCCTCCGTCCCTCAAGAGACCCAGTACTTC.

The rearrangement uses TRBV7-6 and TRBJ2-7; D is unclear. V was clipped by 4 bases and J by 3 bases, with 13 bases between them. Per germline, CDR1 SGHVS and CDR2 FNYEAQ. The CDR3 runs 14 residues. Here the CDR3 reads CASSSQQGRYEQYF. CDR3 nucleotide sequence: TGTGCCAGCAGCTCCCAGCAAGGACGCTACGAGCAGTACTTC.

This sequence joins TRBV7-3 and TRBJ1-1; possible D gene TRBD1, 6 bases. Germline-derived CDR1 and CDR2 are SGHTA and FQGTGA. Trimming stripped 5 bases from V and 1 base from J, with 26 bases between. This CDR3 spans 19 amino acids. The CDR3 here is CASSPYPGWGALRNTEAFF. DNA for the CDR3: TGTGCCAGCAGCCCTTATCCTGGATGGGGGGCGCTTAGGAACACTGAAGCTTTCTTT.

The chain couples TRBV11-3 to TRBJ2-2; D is perhaps TRBD2 (6 bases). CDR1 is SGHNT, CDR2 YENEEA, per germline. The CDR3 runs 14 residues. V lost 10 bases to trimming and J lost 5 bases, with 17 bases between them. The CDR3 sequence: CAIPGPGRTGELFF. The CDR3 region has the DNA TGTGCCATCCCCGGCCCGGGGAGGACCGGGGAGCTGTTTTTT. Full variable domain (rest looked up from reference TRBV11-3 and TRBJ2-2): EAGVVQSPRYKIIEKKQPVAFWCNPISGHNTLYWYLQNLGQGPELLIRYENEEAVDDSQLPKDRFSAERLKGVDSTLKIQPAELGDSAVYLCAIPGPGRTGELFFGEGSRLTVL.

The rearrangement joins TRBV28 to TRBJ1-2; no clear D gene. With 2 bases removed from V and 3 bases from J, the gap between germline ends came to 10 bases. The CDR3 extends over 14 amino acids. CDR1 and CDR2 (germline): MDHEN, SYDVKM. The CDR3 DNA sequence: TGTGCCAGCAGTTTACATATCCGCGACTATGGCTACACCTTC. Translated, it gives CASSLHIRDYGYTF.

On this clone: Sequence at one end of the junction differs from germline and may be a read error. The genes are TRBV6-2 or TRBV6-3 and TRBJ1-1; 7 bases map to TRBD1. This CDR3 spans 14 amino acids. Germline CDR1 is MNHEY and CDR2 is SVGEGT. The CDR3 loop reads CASSTIGTAPIHLF. CDR3 bases: TGTGCCAGCAGTACGATCGGGACAGCCCCTATTCACCTATTT.

The chain is built from TRBV5-1 and TRBJ2-1; 12 bases agree with TRBD2. The CDR3 has 17 amino acids. V gave up 5 bases and J gave up 5 bases; unmatched junction bases: 11. From germline, CDR1 is SGHRS and CDR2 YFSETQ. The CDR3 protein is CASSFNPSGRANNEQFF. DNA for the CDR3: TGCGCCAGCAGTTTCAACCCTAGCGGGAGGGCTAACAATGAGCAGTTCTTC.

This sequence joins TRBV6-1 and TRBJ2-7; 9 bases fit TRBD1. Germline CDR1 MNHNS, CDR2 SASEGT. The CDR3 is 14 residues long. Trimming removed 3 bases from V and 3 bases from J; junction bases left unmatched: 3. For the CDR3, the DNA is TGTGCCAGCAGTGAGACGGACAGGGGCTACGAGCAGTACTTC. Encoded protein: CASSETDRGYEQYF.